These 7 T cell receptor beta chains share one sample of origin, sequenced in a study of breast tumors, draining lymph nodes, adjacent tissues. TCRdb ran MiXCR on the multiplex PCR reads and lists one entry per CDR3 protein. The repertoire holds tens of thousands of distinct CDR3 sequences, 30% to 45% seen once, with around 9.9% in the top ten. The sequenced material came from breast tumor tissue. The source is a female donor with breast cancer. Some clones in this sample may be carry-over from other donors' samples.

Ten or more counts support this clonotype. V is TRBV11-3 and J is TRBJ2-1; D is possibly TRBD2 (5 bases). The CDR3 is made up of 15 amino acids. Trimming took off 0 bases at V and 2 bases at J, with 8 bases between the two ends. CDR1 and CDR2 from the germline V gene are SGHNT and YENEEA. CDR3 sequence (DNA): TGTGCCAGCAGCTTAGAAAGCGGAACCTACAATGAGCAGTTCTTC. This translates into CASSLESGTYNEQFF. Complete variable domain (other parts from reference TRBV11-3 and TRBJ2-1): EAGVVQSPRYKIIEKKQPVAFWCNPISGHNTLYWYLQNLGQGPELLIRYENEEAVDDSQLPKDRFSAERLKGVDSTLKIQPAELGDSAVYLCASSLESGTYNEQFFGPGTRLTVL.

This clonotype was detected many times. The CDR3 sequence is CASSLDGSYNEQFF. The CDR3 DNA reads as TGTGCCAGCAGCCTCGACGGCTCCTACAATGAGCAGTTCTTC. V and J are TRBV5-5 and TRBJ2-1; D gene uncertain. Trimming took 4 bases from V and 0 from J, leaving 8 bases between them. Germline lookup yields CDR1 SGHKS and CDR2 YYEKEE (reference sequence). The CDR3 totals 14 residues.

J is TRBJ1-2 and V is TRBV6-2 or TRBV6-3; D is possibly TRBD1 (6 bases). CDR1 is MNHEY, CDR2 SVGEGT, per germline. V shed 0 bases and J shed 7 bases, with 15 bases lying between them. The CDR3 runs to 15 residues. CDR3 region: CASSYSWDKRAGYTF. CDR3 DNA sequence: TGTGCCAGCAGTTACTCGTGGGACAAGCGAGCTGGCTACACCTTC.

By sample fraction, this clonotype is medium-sized (0.01 to 0.1%). The chain combines TRBV25-1 with TRBJ2-7; no firm D call. Germline loops: CDR1 MGHDK, CDR2 SYGVNS. This CDR3 is built from 15 residues. With 3 bases removed from V and 0 bases from J, the gap between germline ends came to 12 bases. CDR3 residues: CASSEQRRYSYEQYF. The CDR3 DNA follows: TGTGCCAGCAGTGAGCAGCGTCGGTACTCCTACGAGCAGTACTTC.

This chain connects TRBV12-3 or TRBV12-4 to TRBJ2-4; D remains unclear. The germline V and J ends were trimmed by 1 base and 7 bases, with 5 bases remaining between them. The CDR3 runs 12 residues. CDR3 bases: TGTGCCAGCAGTTTAGAGATCAACATTCAGTACTTC. The encoded protein is CASSLEINIQYF.

This clonotype was found many times. CDR3 sequence reads: CATSRPISEYSPLHF. Written as DNA, the CDR3 is TGTGCCACCAGCAGACCAATTTCGGAGTATTCACCCCTCCACTTT. This chain joins TRBV15 and TRBJ1-6; D call uncertain. Germline V gene lookup returns CDR1 LNHNV and CDR2 YYDKDF (reference sequence). CDR3 length: 15 residues. Trimming stripped 2 bases from V and 8 bases from J, with 13 bases between.

DNA for the CDR3: TGTGCCAGCAGTTCGGGGGTAGCCGGGGAGCTGTTTTTT. This encodes CASSSGVAGELFF. The gene calls are TRBV6-2 or TRBV6-3 and TRBJ2-2; possible D gene TRBD2, 6 bases. CDR3 length equals 13 residues. Germline CDR1 and CDR2: MNHEY and SVGEGT. V dropped 4 bases and J dropped 6 bases, with 9 bases sitting between them.